The sequence of this T cell receptor (beta chain) was determined in a study of PD-1 blockade in classical Hodgkin lymphoma. Generated by immunoSEQ multiplex PCR, the TCRdb table keeps only in-frame clones and is missing some. The table has about 27,000 clones, 65% to 80% seen once. The CDR3 is 13 residues long. V was pared by 3 bases and J by 4 bases, with 9 bases between. CDR1 LNHDA and CDR2 SQIVND come from the germline V gene (reference sequence). Study-wide findings and caveats: CD4+ TCR diversity, unlike CD8+, rose significantly by C4D1. In newly diagnosed patients, baseline TCR diversity was reportedly below that of healthy donors. Nivolumab starters within 1 year of ASCT were excluded.

With respect to this clone: What it binds is not known.

Relapse was seen in all patients after autologous stem cell transplantation, and brentuximab vedotin exposure was variable. CD4+ T cells were purified from thawed PBMCs by negative selection. Complete response, partial response or progressive disease made up the best responses. The specimen comprised CD4+ T cells from blood, sampled at baseline. The TCR originated in a human donor with classical Hodgkin lymphoma. This sequence joins TRBV19 and TRBJ1-2; D unresolved. The CDR3 DNA reads TGTGCCAGTAGTATCCCTGGGAGCTATGGCTACACCTTC. Encoded protein: CASSIPGSYGYTF. Full variable domain (missing parts from reference TRBV19 and TRBJ1-2): DGGITQSPKYLFRKEGQNVTLSCEQNLNHDAMYWYRQDPGQGLRLIYYSQIVNDFQKGDIAEGYSVSREKKESFPLTVTSAQKNPTAFYLCASSIPGSYGYTFGSGTRLTVV.